This is a list of T cell receptor beta chains from one sample in a study of early T cells in non-severe SARS-CoV-2 infection. TCRdb re-analysed the 5' RACE reads in MiXCR, keeping a single row per CDR3 protein. The table shows around 30,000 distinct CDR3 sequences, with over 8.5% occurring only once. The specimen sequenced was whole blood. Receptors originate from an adult who was a healthcare worker with PCR-confirmed SARS-CoV-2 infection or an uninfected control (not recorded which). CDR3s include the opening cysteine and the closing phenylalanine or tryptophan. D genes are given only for firm matches. Clone size appears in some rows only: once, few, many, or a class for an expanded clone.

TRBV20-1	TRBJ2-3	.	.	CSARKGARTDTQYF	TGCAGTGCTAGAAAGGGTGCTCGCACAGATACGCAGTATTTT
TRBV20-1	TRBJ2-5	many	TRBD2	CSANSGEAPGETQYF	TGCAGTGCTAATAGCGGGGAAGCCCCGGGGGAGACCCAGTACTTC
TRBV6-1	TRBJ2-7	many	TRBD2	CASTLVAGVQYF	TGTGCCAGCACCTTAGTAGCGGGGGTGCAGTACTTC
TRBV7-6	TRBJ2-7	many	TRBD2	CASSLRGGREQYF	TGTGCCAGCAGCTTACGGGGGGGCCGAGAGCAGTACTTC
TRBV29-1	TRBJ2-7	many	.	CSVVSVDRPSYEQYF	TGCAGCGTTGTGTCGGTAGACAGGCCGTCCTACGAGCAGTACTTC
TRBV4-3	TRBJ2-5	few	TRBD1	CASSQGGQALETQYF	TGCGCCAGCAGCCAAGGGGGACAGGCATTAGAGACCCAGTACTTC
TRBV29-1	TRBJ1-1	few	.	CSVAHRGTEAFF	TGCAGCGTTGCCCATAGGGGAACTGAAGCTTTCTTT
TRBV7-2	TRBJ2-1	many	TRBD2	CASSLLAGAINEQFF	TGTGCCAGCAGTCTCCTAGCGGGGGCAATCAATGAGCAGTTCTTC
TRBV7-3	TRBJ2-7	many	TRBD1	CASSWGQGLEQYF	TGTGCCAGCAGTTGGGGACAGGGCCTCGAGCAGTACTTC
TRBV7-6	TRBJ2-2	many	.	CASSQGAGMNTGELFF	TGTGCCAGCAGTCAAGGGGCGGGGATGAACACCGGGGAGCTGTTTTTT
TRBV10-3	TRBJ1-1	few	.	CAISSDLNTEAFF	TGTGCCATCAGTAGCGATTTGAACACTGAAGCTTTCTTT
TRBV25-1	TRBJ2-2	.	.	CASSDDGSNGLYTGELFF	TGTGCCAGCAGTGACGATGGGTCTAATGGATTATACACCGGGGAGCTGTTTTTT
TRBV12-5	TRBJ2-7	many	TRBD1	CASGWGQGLSYEQYF	TGTGCTAGTGGTTGGGGACAGGGCCTCTCCTACGAGCAGTACTTC
TRBV4-3	TRBJ1-4	many	TRBD1	CASSRGQGSDSAKLFF	TGCGCCAGCAGCCGAGGACAGGGATCGGACAGCGCAAAACTGTTTTTT
TRBV10-3	TRBJ2-3	many	.	CAATETSSGTDTQYF	TGTGCCGCTACCGAGACATCTTCGGGCACAGATACGCAGTATTTT
TRBV3-2	TRBJ2-5	few	.	CASSQDQRGDPGNVKETQYF	TGTGCCAGCAGCCAAGATCAGAGAGGGGACCCCGGGAATGTAAAAGAGACCCAGTACTTC
TRBV11-1	TRBJ2-5	few	.	CASSADRGRETQYF	TGTGCCAGCAGCGCGGACCGGGGCCGGGAGACCCAGTACTTC
TRBV2	TRBJ2-5	.	.	CASSPPPETQYF	TGTGCCAGCAGCCCACCCCCGGAGACCCAGTACTTC
TRBV27	TRBJ1-4	.	.	CASSIEGGEKLFF	TGTGCCAGCAGTATCGAAGGGGGTGAAAAACTGTTTTTT
TRBV2	TRBJ2-7	few	.	CASSERSAYEQYF	TGTGCCAGCAGTGAAAGGTCCGCCTACGAGCAGTACTTC
TRBV20-1	TRBJ2-3	.	.	CSARDTLGDTQYF	TGCAGTGCTAGAGATACGCTGGGGGATACGCAGTATTTT
TRBV29-1	TRBJ2-3	.	.	CSVLGVSTDTQYF	TGCAGCGTTCTGGGGGTTAGCACAGATACGCAGTATTTT
TRBV7-8	TRBJ2-7	.	.	CASSAGSYEQYF	TGTGCCAGCAGCGCCGGATCTTACGAGCAGTACTTC
TRBV11-1	TRBJ1-1	few	TRBD1	CASSLDRDHTEAFF	TGTGCCAGCAGCCTCGACAGGGACCACACTGAAGCTTTCTTT
TRBV7-2	TRBJ1-1	.	.	CASSFLQADTEAFF	TGTGCCAGCAGCTTTCTACAGGCGGACACTGAAGCTTTCTTT
TRBV5-1	TRBJ1-1	many	TRBD1	CASSSQGAGNTEAFF	TGCGCCAGCAGCAGTCAGGGGGCAGGGAACACTGAAGCTTTCTTT
TRBV20-1	TRBJ1-5	many	.	CSALDSQLNQPQHF	TGCAGTGCCCTCGACAGCCAGCTGAATCAGCCCCAGCATTTT
TRBV3-1	TRBJ1-2	.	.	CASSQAAGGYTF	TGTGCCAGCAGCCAAGCCGCAGGCGGCTACACCTTC
TRBV5-1	TRBJ2-3	many	.	CASSWADPTDTQYF	TGCGCCAGCAGCTGGGCAGATCCCACAGATACGCAGTATTTT
TRBV19	TRBJ2-2	.	TRBD2	CASSISYLAGGTGELFF	TGTGCCAGTAGTATTTCGTATCTAGCGGGGGGAACCGGGGAGCTGTTTTTT
TRBV20-1	TRBJ1-1	few	TRBD1	CSAHRGNTEAFF	TGCAGTGCTCACAGGGGCAACACTGAAGCTTTCTTT
TRBV4-3	TRBJ1-2	many	TRBD1	CASSQTGTGNRLHGYTF	TGCGCCAGCAGCCAAACCGGGACAGGGAACCGGCTCCATGGCTACACCTTC
TRBV7-3	TRBJ2-2	many	.	CASSLDGTGELFF	TGTGCCAGCAGCCTGGACGGGACCGGGGAGCTGTTTTTT
TRBV4-2	TRBJ1-1	.	.	CASSQVAVDTEAFF	TGTGCCAGCAGCCAAGTGGCGGTGGACACTGAAGCTTTCTTT
TRBV18	TRBJ1-5	many	.	CASSQDSNQPQHF	TGTGCCAGCTCACAGGACAGTAATCAGCCCCAGCATTTT
TRBV30	TRBJ1-5	many	TRBD1	CAWSEGQAYSNQPQHF	TGTGCCTGGAGTGAGGGACAGGCTTATAGCAATCAGCCCCAGCATTTT
TRBV7-2	TRBJ1-6	many	.	CASSFDGGSYNSPLHF	TGTGCCAGCAGCTTTGATGGCGGGTCCTATAATTCACCCCTCCACTTT
TRBV6-1	TRBJ1-2	.	.	CASSVGRGGYTF	TGTGCCAGCAGTGTAGGCCGGGGAGGCTACACCTTC
TRBV20-1	TRBJ2-2	.	.	CSARDSPSGELFF	TGCAGTGCTAGAGATAGTCCATCCGGGGAGCTGTTTTTT
TRBV10-3	TRBJ2-2	many	.	CAISETAGELFF	TGTGCCATCAGTGAAACTGCAGGGGAGCTGTTTTTT
TRBV4-3	TRBJ2-7	.	TRBD1	CASSQGQGPQFDKQYF	TGCGCCAGCAGCCAAGGACAGGGGCCGCAATTTGACAAGCAGTACTTC
TRBV3-1	TRBJ1-6	many	.	CASSGTGTHIYSPLHF	TGTGCCAGCAGCGGTACCGGGACGCATATTTATTCACCCCTCCACTTT
TRBV6-1	TRBJ2-5	.	TRBD2	CASSRDYPQETQYF	TGTGCCAGCAGCCGGGACTACCCTCAAGAGACCCAGTACTTC
TRBV6-5	TRBJ2-2	once	.	CASSYRAGTGELFF	TGTGCCAGCAGTTACAGGGCGGGCACCGGGGAGCTGTTTTTT
TRBV7-6	TRBJ2-3	.	TRBD2	CASSSGLAGGFSTDTQYF	TGTGCCAGCAGCTCCGGACTAGCGGGGGGTTTCAGCACAGATACGCAGTATTTT
TRBV7-3	TRBJ2-2	many	.	CASSAGSSGELFF	TGTGCCAGCAGCGCAGGGTCCAGCGGGGAGCTGTTTTTT
TRBV29-1	TRBJ2-2	.	.	CSYRDTGELFF	TGCAGCTATAGGGACACCGGGGAGCTGTTTTTT
TRBV6-2/TRBV6-3	TRBJ1-1	many	.	CASSRPIYSWTEAFF	TGTGCCAGCAGTCGACCCATATATTCGTGGACTGAAGCTTTCTTT
TRBV7-2	TRBJ2-1	many	TRBD2	CASSSDPGGWNEQFF	TGTGCCAGCAGCTCCGACCCGGGGGGGTGGAATGAGCAGTTCTTC
TRBV5-1	TRBJ2-7	many	.	CASSLGKTTYEQYF	TGCGCCAGCAGTCTTGGAAAGACCACCTACGAGCAGTACTTC
TRBV7-2	TRBJ1-4	.	.	CASSIYRIGTNEKLFF	TGTGCCAGCAGCATATACAGGATAGGGACTAATGAAAAACTGTTTTTT
TRBV9	TRBJ2-5	many	TRBD2	CASSVGEGSQETQYF	TGTGCCAGCAGCGTAGGGGAGGGGAGCCAAGAGACCCAGTACTTC
TRBV29-1	TRBJ2-3	few	.	CSVSQGTDTQYF	TGCAGCGTTTCACAGGGCACAGATACGCAGTATTTT
TRBV12-5	TRBJ2-7	.	.	CASGFPGSGSYEQYF	TGTGCTAGTGGTTTCCCAGGGTCGGGCTCCTACGAGCAGTACTTC